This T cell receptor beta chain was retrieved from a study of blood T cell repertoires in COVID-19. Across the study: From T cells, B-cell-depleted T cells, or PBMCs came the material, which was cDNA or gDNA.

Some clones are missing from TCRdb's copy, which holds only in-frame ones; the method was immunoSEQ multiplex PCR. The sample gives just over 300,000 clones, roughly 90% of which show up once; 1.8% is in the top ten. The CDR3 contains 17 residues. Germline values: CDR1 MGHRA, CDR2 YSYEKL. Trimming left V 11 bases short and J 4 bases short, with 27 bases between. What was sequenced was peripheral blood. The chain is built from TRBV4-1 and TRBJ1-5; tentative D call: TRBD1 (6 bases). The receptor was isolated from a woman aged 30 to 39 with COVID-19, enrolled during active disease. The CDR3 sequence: CAASLNDGSTGNQPQHF. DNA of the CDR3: TGCGCCGCGTCGCTGAATGATGGATCTACAGGGAATCAGCCCCAGCATTTT.